This TCR beta chain was recovered during a study of shared clonotypes between healthy human individuals. Background on the study: Each donor's CD8 memory used one plate, CD8 naive two, each CD4 subset three.

The CDR3 is 13 amino acids. CDR1 and CDR2 from the germline V gene are SGHRS and YFSETQ. V lost 4 bases and J 6 bases, leaving 10 bases between the germline ends. Several immunoSEQ 96-well plates shared each subset's DNA, each plate a replicate. The repertoire was sequenced with immunoSEQ multiplex PCR; TCRdb's copy has only in-frame clones and lacks some. This sample has about 980,000 clones, with less than 85% found just once. Sequencing was carried out using memory CD4+ T cells sorted from blood. Described subset: CD45RA-negative fraction. This TCR was sampled from a man aged 18 to 35 in good health. J is TRBJ2-2 and V is TRBV5-1; perhaps TRBD2 as D (6 bases). The CDR3 DNA reads as TGCGCCAGCAGCCCTAGACTAGCCGGGGAGCTGTTTTTT. Its protein product is CASSPRLAGELFF.